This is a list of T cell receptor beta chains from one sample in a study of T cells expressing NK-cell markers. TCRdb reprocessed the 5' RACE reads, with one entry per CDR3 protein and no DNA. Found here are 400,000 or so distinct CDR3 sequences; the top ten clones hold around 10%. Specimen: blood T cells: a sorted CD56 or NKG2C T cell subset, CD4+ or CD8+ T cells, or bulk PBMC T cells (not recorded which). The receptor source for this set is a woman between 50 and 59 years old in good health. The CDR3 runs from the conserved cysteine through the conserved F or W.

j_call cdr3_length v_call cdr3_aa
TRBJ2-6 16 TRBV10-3 CAISVNRGSGANVLTF
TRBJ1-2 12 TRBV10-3 CAISELGRGYTF
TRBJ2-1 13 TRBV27 CASSLTETYEQFF
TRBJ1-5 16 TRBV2 CASSEETGNSNQPQHF
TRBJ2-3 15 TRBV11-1 CASSLTSATADTQYF
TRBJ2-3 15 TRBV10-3 CASRLTSGRTDTQYF
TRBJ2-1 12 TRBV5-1 CASSLEGRGWFF
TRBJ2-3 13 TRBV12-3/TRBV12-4 CASSLGQPDTQYF
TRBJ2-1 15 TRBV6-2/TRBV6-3 CASSYSGQGISEQFF
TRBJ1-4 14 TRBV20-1 CSARPGTGTEKLFF
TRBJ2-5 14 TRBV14 CASSQRTYQETQYF
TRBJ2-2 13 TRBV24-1 CATESLNTGELFF
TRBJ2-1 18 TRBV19 CASSIGVVGRVAHNEQFF
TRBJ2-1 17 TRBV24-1 CATSDTLAPRSYNEQFF
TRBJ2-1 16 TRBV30 CAWPPGLAGASDEQFF
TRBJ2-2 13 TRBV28 CASSFTSAGELFF
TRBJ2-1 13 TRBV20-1 CSARDLENNEQFF
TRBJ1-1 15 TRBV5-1 CASSLRTGGITEAFF
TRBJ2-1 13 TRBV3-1 CASSPISGNEQFF
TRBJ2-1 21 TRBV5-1 CASSLRWLPTTSGSSYNEQFF
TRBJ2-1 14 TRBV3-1 CASSQEVAGDEQFF
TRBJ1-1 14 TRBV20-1 CSAREIQGFTEAFF
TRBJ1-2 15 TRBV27 CASSLRWGLQGGYTF